The 20 T cell receptor beta chains reported below all come from one sample, sequenced in a study of cytomegalovirus exposure and HLA in healthy donors. PCR primers comprised 60 Vbeta and 13 Jbeta primers. Sequencing used immunoSEQ multiplex PCR; TCRdb keeps in-frame clones, though not all of them. The sample has about 110,000 clones; 70% to 85% are singletons. The specimen was PBMCs. These receptors were obtained from a man in his 60s in good health and CMV-seronegative.

As for this clone: The germline gene is not matched at one end of the junction; a read error may be the cause. The V call is TRBV19, the J call TRBJ1-5; 7 bases are a match to TRBD1. The CDR3 extends over 15 amino acids. Germline lookup yields CDR1 LNHDA and CDR2 SQIVND (reference sequence). Here the CDR3 DNA reads TGTGCCAGTAGAATAGACAGGGCGAGCAATCAGCCCCAGCATTTT. This translates into CASRIDRASNQPQHF.

The chain couples TRBV6-4 to TRBJ2-5; D perhaps matches TRBD2 (7 bases). The V and J ends lost 0 bases and 4 bases respectively, with 15 bases between them. There are 16 residues in the CDR3. Germline-derived CDR1 and CDR2 are MRHNA and SNTAGT. CDR3 region: CASSDSRGGNIETQYF. The CDR3 DNA reads TGTGCCAGCAGTGACTCGAGGGGGGGTAATATAGAGACCCAGTACTTC.

The chain links TRBV19 to TRBJ1-2, with D perhaps TRBD1 (6 bases). The V end lost 1 base, the J end lost 2 bases, and 8 bases lay between the germline ends. The germline V gene encodes CDR1 LNHDA and CDR2 SQIVND (reference sequence). This CDR3 contains 14 residues. CDR3 in DNA: TGTGCCAGTAGTATAGGACAGGAGAACTATGGCTACACCTTC. It translates to CASSIGQENYGYTF.

CDR3 bases: TGTGCCAGTAGTATCTTAAGCTACGGGGAGCTGTTTTTT. Residues: CASSILSYGELFF. The chain employs TRBV19 and TRBJ2-2; D gene uncertain. The germline V gene encodes CDR1 LNHDA and CDR2 SQIVND (reference sequence). The CDR3 extends over 13 amino acids. V lost 3 bases and J 7 bases, leaving 9 bases between the germline ends.

The V call is TRBV19, the J call TRBJ2-1, with 11 bases lining up with TRBD2. The J segment lost 4 bases and the V segment lost 7 bases, leaving 6 bases of the junction unmatched. The germline gives CDR1 LNHDA, CDR2 SQIVND (reference sequence). This CDR3 is built from 15 residues. Written as DNA, the CDR3 is TGTGCCAGTACCTTACTAGCGGGGGCTTACAATGAGCAGTTCTTC. Amino acids: CASTLLAGAYNEQFF.

The V gene is TRBV27, the J gene TRBJ2-1; 8 bases are shared with TRBD1. Germline trimming cut 3 bases from V and 2 bases from J; bases unmatched to any gene: 3. Germline CDR1 and CDR2: MNHEY and SMNVEV (reference sequence). The CDR3 is 15 amino acids. The CDR3 loop is CASSFQGATYNEQFF. For the CDR3, the DNA is TGTGCCAGCAGTTTCCAGGGGGCCACCTACAATGAGCAGTTCTTC.

The chain combines TRBV7-2 with TRBJ2-1; TRBD2 is a possible D gene (5 bases). Trimming stripped 3 bases from V and 4 bases from J, with 13 bases between. The CDR3 loop spans 15 amino acids. CDR1 is SGHTA, CDR2 FQGNSA, per germline. In nucleotides, the CDR3 is TGTGCCAGCAGCTTCGCTAGCCGCAGGTACAATGAGCAGTTCTTC. Amino acid sequence: CASSFASRRYNEQFF.

This chain connects TRBV6-1 to TRBJ2-3; maybe TRBD2 (5 bases). Germline CDR1 and CDR2: MNHNS and SASEGT. The CDR3 length is 15 residues. The V end lost 2 bases, the J end lost 2 bases, and 11 bases lay between the germline ends. CDR3 nucleotide sequence: TGTGCCAGCAGTGAAAGCTTGAGGGCCACAGATACGCAGTATTTT. Its protein is CASSESLRATDTQYF.

As concerns this clone: This sample also contains other DNA sequences that code for the same CDR3. The chain links TRBV2 to TRBJ1-5; D may be TRBD1 (6 bases). Trimming left V 5 bases short and J 3 bases short, with 11 bases between. This CDR3 is 14 amino acids long. Germline CDR1 is SNHLY and CDR2 is FYNNEI. The CDR3 nucleotides read TGTGCCAGCAGTTTCGACAGGACCAATCAGCCCCAGCATTTT. It yields the protein CASSFDRTNQPQHF.

The chain uses TRBV27 and TRBJ1-5; the match to TRBD1 covers 11 bases. CDR3 length equals 13 residues. Germline loops: CDR1 MNHEY, CDR2 SMNVEV (reference sequence). V gave up 4 bases and J gave up 7 bases; unmatched junction bases: 0. CDR3 in DNA: TGTGCCAGCAGTTGGGACAGGGGGCAGCCCCAGCATTTT. Amino acids: CASSWDRGQPQHF.

The V call is TRBV11-2, the J call TRBJ2-7; D may be TRBD2 (5 bases). Trimming pared 1 base from V and 5 bases from J, leaving 9 bases between. This CDR3 is 13 amino acids long. In germline, CDR1 is SGHAT, CDR2 FQNNGV. The CDR3 DNA reads as TGTGCCAGCAGCTTAGGAGGGTCCAACGAGCAGTACGTC. As protein: CASSLGGSNEQYV.

The chain joins TRBV13 to TRBJ1-2; D gene uncertain. The CDR3 contains 15 residues. The germline V gene encodes CDR1 PRHDT and CDR2 FYEKMQ (reference sequence). V lost 4 bases and J 4 bases, leaving 16 bases between the germline ends. CDR3 in amino acids: CASSSPRVWSYGYTF. CDR3 nucleotides: TGTGCCAGCAGCTCACCCCGGGTGTGGAGCTATGGCTACACCTTC.

The V call is TRBV2, the J call TRBJ2-2; TRBD2 matches 7 bases. This CDR3 spans 15 amino acids. Trimming removed 9 bases from V and 2 bases from J; junction bases left unmatched: 9. In germline, CDR1 is SNHLY, CDR2 FYNNEI. The CDR3 DNA is TGTGCCAGTAGGGGAGGGGCGCAAAACACCGGGGAGCTGTTTTTT. This gives the protein CASRGGAQNTGELFF.

V and J are TRBV6-1 and TRBJ1-4; D is ambiguous. The V and J ends lost 1 base and 6 bases respectively, with 12 bases between them. The germline gives CDR1 MNHNS, CDR2 SASEGT. This CDR3 is 15 amino acids long. As DNA, the CDR3 is TGTGCCAGCAGTGAAGTTGGAGGGCTATATGAAAAACTGTTTTTT. Its protein is CASSEVGGLYEKLFF.

The V call is TRBV9, the J call TRBJ2-2, with 9 bases fitting TRBD1. CDR3 length equals 16 residues. V shed 3 bases, J shed 2 bases, and the junction held 5 bases outside the gene matches. Germline CDR1 reads SGDLS; CDR2 reads YYNGEE. CDR3 loop: CASSEPGQGNTGELFF. CDR3 DNA sequence: TGTGCCAGCAGCGAGCCGGGACAGGGAAACACCGGGGAGCTGTTTTTT.

Note on this clone: Different DNA sequences within this sample yield the same CDR3. The chain couples TRBV6-5 to TRBJ1-2; D gene uncertain. The CDR3 has 13 residues. Germline V CDR1 and CDR2: MNHEY, SVGAGI. Trimming pared 2 bases from V and 1 base from J, leaving 5 bases between. The CDR3 reads CASSYELNYGYTF. The CDR3 region has the DNA TGTGCCAGCAGTTACGAACTTAACTATGGCTACACCTTC.

The rearrangement uses TRBV27 and TRBJ1-1; 11 positions match TRBD1. This CDR3 is 17 amino acids long. Germline CDR1 is MNHEY and CDR2 is SMNVEV (reference sequence). Trimming took 4 bases from V and 5 from J; bases not matched to a gene: 12. The CDR3, as DNA: TGTGCCAGCAGTTCACTGGACAGGGGGCTTGGGGGAACTGAAGCTTTCTTT. As protein: CASSSLDRGLGGTEAFF.

This clone was observed a handful of times. J is TRBJ2-7 and V is TRBV5-6; tentative D call: TRBD2 (5 bases). Germline V gene lookup returns CDR1 SGHDT and CDR2 YYEEEE. Trimming removed 2 bases at V and 1 base at J, with 16 bases between. This CDR3 has 16 amino acids. DNA for the CDR3: TGTGCCAGCAGCTTTAGACGTTCGGGGATTTCCTACGAGCAGTACTTC. Protein product: CASSFRRSGISYEQYF.

The chain combines TRBV5-1 with TRBJ2-6, with 8 bases lining up with TRBD1. The CDR3 is 18 residues long. The V gene's germline CDR1 is SGHRS and CDR2 YFSETQ. V was pared by 1 base and J by 3 bases, with 9 bases of the junction left unmatched. As DNA, the CDR3 is TGCGCCAGCAGCTTGAAAAACCAGGGGGCAGGTGGGGCCAACGTCCTGACTTTC. Translated, it gives CASSLKNQGAGGANVLTF. The variable domain in full, completed from reference TRBV5-1 and TRBJ2-6, reads KAGVTQTPRYLIKTRGQQVTLSCSPISGHRSVSWYQQTPGQGLQFLFEYFSETQRNKGNFPGRFSGRQFSNSRSEMNVSTLELGDSALYLCASSLKNQGAGGANVLTFGAGSRLTVL.

This chain joins TRBV7-9 and TRBJ1-6; 9 bases are shared with TRBD1. With 5 bases clipped from V and 9 bases from J, the junction kept 5 bases outside the gene matches. Germline V lookup: CDR1 SEHNR, CDR2 FQNEAQ (reference sequence). The CDR3 spans 14 residues. The CDR3 coding sequence is TGTGCCAGCAGCCTGGGGACAGGGAGTTCACCCCTCCACTTT. Its protein is CASSLGTGSSPLHF.